The 30 T cell receptor beta chains below were found in one sample sequenced in a study of response to subunit inactivated influenza vaccine (dated by TCRdb to 2016 to 2019). The library was obtained by RT-PCR. Sequenced using an Illumina HiSeq 2500. TCRdb ran its own pipeline on the public reads, namely fastp trimming at Q25 and MiXCR clone calling, and kept in-frame beta chains. Records with the same CDR3 protein are collapsed into one entry carrying the most frequent genes and DNA. The table for this sample lists about 780,000 distinct CDR3 sequences; roughly 20% of them were counted only once. The ten largest account for about a tenth of the sample. The sample consisted of PBMCs from blood, taken 4 to 6 days after vaccination. The receptors stem from a man aged 45-60 years who received an inactivated influenza vaccine. Donor details come from another sample of the same person, matched by shared clones.

Many counts were recorded for this clonotype. CDR3 protein: CASSDTRGHSYEQYF. In DNA form, the CDR3 reads TGTGCCAGCAGTGACACAAGGGGCCACTCCTACGAGCAGTACTTC. V and J are TRBV25-1 and TRBJ2-7; the D gene is possibly TRBD1 (5 bases). This CDR3 is built from 15 residues. V was trimmed by 3 bases and J by 0 bases, leaving 12 bases between them. The germline V gene encodes CDR1 MGHDK and CDR2 SYGVNS.

This clonotype was counted a few times. V gene TRBV18 combines with J gene TRBJ2-5; 7 bases map to TRBD2. Germline V gene sequence: CDR1 KGHSH, CDR2 LQKENI. The CDR3 spans 14 residues. With 8 bases clipped from V and 4 bases from J, the junction kept 10 bases outside the gene matches. The CDR3 is CASLPGGASETQYF. Written as DNA, the CDR3 is TGTGCCAGCCTACCGGGGGGAGCTTCAGAGACCCAGTACTTC.

The chain joins TRBV11-2 to TRBJ2-1; 9 nucleotides agree with TRBD2. Trimming removed 4 bases from V and 2 bases from J; junction bases left unmatched: 9. CDR3 length: 17 residues. Germline V gene data show CDR1 as SGHAT and CDR2 as FQNNGV. Here the CDR3 reads CASSWILAGGPYNEQFF. The CDR3 bases are TGTGCCAGCAGCTGGATACTTGCGGGAGGGCCCTACAATGAGCAGTTCTTC. Filled out from reference TRBV11-2 and TRBJ2-1, the complete variable domain reads EAGVAQSPRYKIIEKRQSVAFWCNPISGHATLYWYQQILGQGPKLLIQFQNNGVVDDSQLPKDRFSAERLKGVDSTLKIQPAKLEDSAVYLCASSWILAGGPYNEQFFGPGTRLTVL.

This clonotype was counted only a few times. The chain carries TRBV20-1 and TRBJ2-3, with 9 bases matching TRBD2. Germline values: CDR1 DFQATT, CDR2 SNEGSKA (reference sequence). V trimming: 5 bases; J trimming: 5 bases; junction bases outside the gene matches: 17. The CDR3 is 17 residues long. The CDR3 is CSALPLGAGGQVDTQYF. DNA for the CDR3: TGCAGTGCTTTACCCCTTGGAGCGGGAGGCCAGGTAGATACGCAGTATTTT.

Ten or more counts support this clonotype. The chain is built from TRBV7-6 and TRBJ2-7; 9 positions match TRBD1. Per the germline V gene, CDR1 is SGHVS and CDR2 is FNYEAQ. This CDR3 comprises 15 residues. J gave up 3 bases and V 1 base, and 4 bases lay outside the gene matches. CDR3 sequence: CASSLEDRGNYEQYF. In DNA, the CDR3 is TGTGCCAGCAGCTTAGAGGACAGGGGAAACTACGAGCAGTACTTC.

This clonotype has only a few counts. The chain carries TRBV5-1 and TRBJ1-2, with D tentatively TRBD1 (6 bases). The germline V gene has CDR1 SGHRS and CDR2 YFSETQ. The CDR3 is 12 amino acids. The ends were cut back, 4 bases at V and 8 bases at J, with 12 bases in the middle. This CDR3 is CASSVTGSGYTF. In DNA form, the CDR3 reads TGCGCCAGCAGCGTAACAGGGAGCGGCTACACCTTC.

This clonotype was seen a handful of times. V is TRBV30 and J is TRBJ2-5; 12 positions match TRBD1. Trimming cost V 3 bases and J 6 bases; bases outside gene matches: 8. CDR1 is GTSNPN and CDR2 is SVGIG in the germline V gene (reference sequence). The CDR3 loop spans 15 amino acids. The CDR3 protein is CAWRAGTGGVKTQYF. DNA of the CDR3: TGTGCCTGGAGGGCCGGGACAGGGGGCGTAAAGACCCAGTACTTC.

This clonotype appeared many times. V and J are TRBV5-6 and TRBJ1-1; D gene unclear. V gave up 0 bases and J gave up 6 bases, with 12 bases separating them. Germline CDR1 reads SGHDT; CDR2 reads YYEEEE. The CDR3 is 14 residues long. In DNA, the CDR3 is TGTGCCAGCAGCTTGGGCAGTGTTAGGGCTGAAGCTTTCTTT. It specifies CASSLGSVRAEAFF.

The rearrangement joins TRBV9 to TRBJ2-7; 7 nucleotides match TRBD1. In germline, CDR1 is SGDLS, CDR2 YYNGEE. J gave up 4 bases and V 0 bases, and 7 bases lay outside the gene matches. CDR3 length: 15 residues. CDR3 sequence (DNA): TGTGCCAGCAGCGTAGAGGCTCAGGGGGATTACGAGCAGTACTTC. This codes for CASSVEAQGDYEQYF.

This chain links TRBV5-1 with TRBJ2-2; TRBD1 is a possible D gene (5 bases). Germline lookup yields CDR1 SGHRS and CDR2 YFSETQ. The V end was cut by 1 base, the J end by 3 bases, with 22 bases between. The CDR3 extends over 19 amino acids. The CDR3 reads CASSLLVRSGQGHTGELFF. CDR3 in DNA: TGCGCCAGCAGCTTGTTAGTGAGGTCCGGCCAGGGTCACACCGGGGAGCTGTTTTTT.

The sample holds a few counts of this clonotype. This rearrangement joins TRBV10-3 to TRBJ2-7; TRBD1 aligns across 7 bases. This CDR3 region has 11 residues. CDR1 and CDR2 from the germline V gene are ENHRY and SYGVKD. J lost 6 bases, V lost 6 bases, and 2 bases had no gene match. Here the CDR3 DNA reads TGTGCCATCAGCGACAGGGTCGAGCAGTACTTC. Protein: CAISDRVEQYF.

In DNA, the CDR3 is TGCGCCAGCAGCTTCGGGGCCCCCAGCACTGAAGCTTTCTTT. Protein sequence: CASSFGAPSTEAFF. The chain recombines TRBV5-1 with TRBJ1-1; D may be TRBD1 (5 bases). Germline V gives CDR1 SGHRS, CDR2 YFSETQ. The V and J ends lost 2 bases and 4 bases respectively, with 12 bases between them. This CDR3 is built from 14 residues.

The gene calls are TRBV3-1 and TRBJ2-2; no clear D gene. The germline V and J ends were trimmed by 4 bases and 3 bases, with 6 bases remaining between them. The germline gives CDR1 LGHDT, CDR2 YNNKEL (reference sequence). This CDR3 is 13 amino acids long. CDR3 residues: CASSRVDTGELFF. DNA of the CDR3: TGTGCCAGCAGCCGCGTCGACACCGGGGAGCTGTTTTTT. Variable domain in full (rest from reference TRBV3-1 and TRBJ2-2): DTAVSQTPKYLVTQMGNDKSIKCEQNLGHDTMYWYKQDSKKFLKIMFSYNNKELIINETVPNRFSPKSPDKAHLNLHINSLELGDSAVYFCASSRVDTGELFFGEGSRLTVL.

The genes are TRBV29-1 and TRBJ2-1; D possibly corresponds to TRBD1 (6 bases). Per the germline V gene, CDR1 is SQVTM and CDR2 is ANQGSEA. This CDR3 region has 15 residues. V lost 4 bases and J 9 bases, leaving 22 bases between the germline ends. The CDR3 DNA is TGCAGCGTTGGTATAGGGACACAAAACCGGGGTGAGCAGTTCTTC. It is translated as CSVGIGTQNRGEQFF.

At least ten counts were recorded for this clonotype. The chain is built from TRBV24-1 and TRBJ2-2; D not resolved. CDR1 and CDR2 (germline): KGHDR, SFDVKD. This CDR3 region has 14 residues. V lost 1 base to trimming and J lost 7 bases, with 9 bases between them. The CDR3 DNA reads TGTGCCACCAGTGATTTAAGGGAAGACGGGGAGCTGTTTTTT. As protein: CATSDLREDGELFF.

This clonotype was seen only a few times. The genes are TRBV27 and TRBJ2-7; TRBD1 agrees at 7 bases. The CDR3 is made up of 12 amino acids. V lost 4 bases and J lost 6; bases outside the gene matches: 3. Germline CDR1 is MNHEY and CDR2 is SMNVEV (reference sequence). The CDR3 region is CASSSTGREQYF. The CDR3 DNA is TGTGCCAGCAGTTCGACAGGGCGCGAGCAGTACTTC.

This clonotype has more than one count but fewer than ten. V is TRBV12-3 or TRBV12-4 and J is TRBJ2-3; D gene ambiguous. The CDR3 contains 16 residues. With 3 bases removed from V and 0 bases from J, the gap between germline ends came to 13 bases. The CDR3 DNA is TGTGCCAGCAGTTTGAGTCCCCTAGTTAGCACAGATACGCAGTATTTT. It translates to CASSLSPLVSTDTQYF.

The chain recombines TRBV25-1 with TRBJ2-5; 11 nucleotides line up with TRBD2. The CDR3 totals 14 residues. From germline, CDR1 is MGHDK and CDR2 SYGVNS. Trimming removed 6 bases from V and 5 bases from J; junction bases left unmatched: 5. The CDR3 nucleotides read TGTGCCAGCAGCACTAGCGGGAGTTCGGAGACCCAGTACTTC. This sequence encodes CASSTSGSSETQYF. The variable domain in full, completed from reference TRBV25-1 and TRBJ2-5, reads EADIYQTPRYLVIGTGKKITLECSQTMGHDKMYWYQQDPGMELHLIHYSYGVNSTEKGDLSSESTVSRIRTEHFPLTLESARPSHTSQYLCASSTSGSSETQYFGPGTRLLVL.

This clonotype was detected a few times. The genes are TRBV5-8 and TRBJ2-3, with 8 bases lining up with TRBD1. This CDR3 has 17 residues. CDR1 is SGHTS, CDR2 YDEGEE, per germline. Trimming took 0 bases from V and 1 from J; bases not matched to a gene: 7. CDR3 loop: CASSLELRGRGTDTQYF. CDR3 DNA: TGTGCCAGCAGCTTGGAACTCAGGGGGCGCGGCACAGATACGCAGTATTTT.

This clonotype has just a few counts. As DNA, the CDR3 is TGTGCCAGCAGTTTTGGGGGGGGACTAGGTGAAGAGACCCAGTACTTC. It is translated as CASSFGGGLGEETQYF. J is TRBJ2-5 and V is TRBV12-3 or TRBV12-4, with 8 bases aligning to TRBD2. V shed 3 bases, J shed 3 bases, and the junction held 9 bases outside the gene matches. This CDR3 is 16 amino acids long.

A few counts support this clonotype. The chain links TRBV7-6 to TRBJ2-3; tentatively, D is TRBD1 (6 bases). CDR1 is SGHVS, CDR2 FNYEAQ, per germline. The length of the CDR3 is 16 residues. Trimming stripped 5 bases from V and 0 bases from J, with 15 bases between. CDR3 nucleotide sequence: TGTGCCAGCAGCCGCGGACAGTCCTCTAGCACAGATACGCAGTATTTT. The encoded protein is CASSRGQSSSTDTQYF.

This clonotype has more than one count but fewer than ten. The chain uses TRBV7-9 and TRBJ1-1; no definite D call. Germline V gives CDR1 SEHNR, CDR2 FQNEAQ (reference sequence). The CDR3 consists of 13 residues. V lost 5 bases to trimming and J lost 6 bases, with 13 bases between them. For the CDR3, the DNA is TGTGCCAGCAGCCCCCATGGGGAAGCTGAAGCTTTCTTT. Residues: CASSPHGEAEAFF. The full variable domain, with the rest looked up from reference TRBV7-9 and TRBJ1-1, is DTGVSQNPRHKITKRGQNVTFRCDPISEHNRLYWYRQTLGQGPEFLTYFQNEAQLEKSRLLSDRFSAERPKGSFSTLEIQRTEQGDSAMYLCASSPHGEAEAFFGQGTRLTVV.

The chain carries TRBV10-3 and TRBJ2-7; TRBD2 agrees at 9 bases. Trimming removed 8 bases from V and 5 bases from J; junction bases left unmatched: 7. The length of the CDR3 is 13 residues. Per germline, CDR1 ENHRY and CDR2 SYGVKD. Here the CDR3 reads CAISGTSTHEQYF. As DNA, the CDR3 is TGTGCCATCTCCGGGACTAGCACCCACGAGCAGTACTTC.

This clonotype showed up just a few times. V and J are TRBV10-3 and TRBJ1-1; TRBD1 matches 12 bases. V gave up 6 bases and J gave up 6 bases; unmatched junction bases: 14. Looked up from germline, CDR1 is ENHRY and CDR2 is SYGVKD. This CDR3 comprises 17 residues. CDR3 protein: CAISEHRDRGQGAEAFF. As DNA, the CDR3 is TGTGCCATCAGCGAACACCGGGACAGGGGGCAAGGCGCTGAAGCTTTCTTT.

CDR3 sequence (DNA): TGCAGTGCTCGATCGGGCCTCTCAGGGTTTAGGGCCGGGGAGCTGTTTTTT. Its translation is CSARSGLSGFRAGELFF. V is TRBV20-1 and J is TRBJ2-2; D might be TRBD1 (5 bases). The CDR3 spans 17 residues. V shed 5 bases and J shed 6 bases, with 25 bases lying between them. Germline values: CDR1 DFQATT, CDR2 SNEGSKA (reference sequence).

This chain connects TRBV12-3 or TRBV12-4 to TRBJ2-3, with 11 positions matching TRBD2. V trimming: 5 bases; J trimming: 0 bases; junction bases outside the gene matches: 4. The CDR3 consists of 16 residues. The DNA of the CDR3 is TGTGCCAGCAGTCGGACTAGCGGGCTTAGCACAGATACGCAGTATTTT. Amino acids: CASSRTSGLSTDTQYF.

CDR3 in DNA: TGCAGTGCTCGAAGACCGGGGGCAACTAATGAAAAACTGTTTTTT. Amino acid sequence: CSARRPGATNEKLFF. The rearrangement links TRBV20-1 to TRBJ1-4, with D tentatively TRBD1 (5 bases). In germline, CDR1 is DFQATT, CDR2 SNEGSKA (reference sequence). There are 15 residues in the CDR3. V was trimmed by 5 bases and J by 0 bases, leaving 13 bases between them.

This clonotype was picked up a small number of times. The chain joins TRBV11-2 to TRBJ2-7; a weak D match, TRBD2 (6 bases). The V gene lost 3 bases and the J gene lost 5 bases, with 11 bases spanning the gap. This CDR3 is 13 amino acids long. In germline, CDR1 is SGHAT, CDR2 FQNNGV. CDR3 bases: TGTGCCAGCAGCTTGCAGACTAGTAACGAGCAGTACTTC. Residues: CASSLQTSNEQYF.

About this clonotype: An end of the junction does not agree with germline; a read error may underlie this. V gene TRBV12-3 or TRBV12-4 combines with J gene TRBJ2-7, with D perhaps matching TRBD1 or TRBD2 (5 bases each). The CDR3 loop spans 11 amino acids. The CDR3 bases are TGTGCCAGCAGTACCCACCGGGGCCTAGACTTC. It translates to CASSTHRGLDF.

This clonotype was seen more than once but under ten times. DNA for the CDR3: TGCAGTGCCCTCACCCCCGGGGCCCAGCGTACGCAGTATTTT. The encoded protein is CSALTPGAQRTQYF. This sequence joins TRBV20-1 and TRBJ2-3, with D perhaps being TRBD1 or TRBD2 (5 bases each). Germline V lookup: CDR1 DFQATT, CDR2 SNEGSKA (reference sequence). Trimming stripped 6 bases from V and 8 bases from J, with 21 bases between. The CDR3 spans 14 residues.